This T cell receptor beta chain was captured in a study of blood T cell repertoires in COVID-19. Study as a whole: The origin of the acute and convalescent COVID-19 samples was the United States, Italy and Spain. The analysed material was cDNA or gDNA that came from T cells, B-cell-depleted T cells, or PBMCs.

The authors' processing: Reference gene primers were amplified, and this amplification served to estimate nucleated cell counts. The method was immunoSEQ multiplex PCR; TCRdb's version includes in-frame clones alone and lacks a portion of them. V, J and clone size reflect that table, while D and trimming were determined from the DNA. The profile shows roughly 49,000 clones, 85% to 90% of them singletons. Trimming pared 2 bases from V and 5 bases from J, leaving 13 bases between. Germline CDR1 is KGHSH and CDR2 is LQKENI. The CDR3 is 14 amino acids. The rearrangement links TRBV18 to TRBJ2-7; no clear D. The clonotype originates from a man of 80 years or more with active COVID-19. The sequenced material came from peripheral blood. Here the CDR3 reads CASSPRPQLDEQYF. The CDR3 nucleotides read TGTGCCAGCTCACCAAGACCACAGCTCGACGAGCAGTACTTC.